This T cell receptor beta chain was captured by sequencing in a study of cytomegalovirus exposure and HLA in healthy donors. It was with 60 Vbeta and 13 Jbeta primers that the PCR ran. Clones were sequenced by immunoSEQ multiplex PCR, and TCRdb holds only the in-frame ones, with some missing. The sample includes more than 150,000 clones, about 80% seen only once; the top ten take 0.65%. The V end was cut by 8 bases, the J end by 1 base, with 15 bases between. The CDR3 spans 14 residues. Per germline, CDR1 MNHNS and CDR2 SASEGT. This receptor was identified in a boy younger than 18 in good health and CMV-seronegative. Sequenced material: PBMCs. The chain is built from TRBV6-1 and TRBJ2-7; no definite D call. Written as DNA, the CDR3 is TGTGCCAGCGCACCCGGGTTATATTCCTACGAGCAGTACTTC. Residues: CASAPGLYSYEQYF.